This is a list of T cell receptor beta chains from one sample in a study of identical twins. TCRdb recomputed calls from the 5' RACE reads with MiXCR, one row per CDR3 protein. The sample holds under 350,000 distinct CDR3 sequences, roughly 9% seen once. These data were also reused for a study on yellow fever vaccine responses in identical twins.

The sample was CD8+ T cells sorted from blood. Every receptor here comes from a woman in her late teens or twenties in good health. Each CDR3 is given with its conserved first and last residue. A D gene is named only where the DNA matches it firmly. Clone sizes are given selectively: once, few, many, or a class where the clone is expanded.

J gene,CDR3 length,clone size,V gene,D gene,CDR3 protein,CDR3 DNA
TRBJ2-3,16,many,TRBV6-1,TRBD2,CASTLRGSGDTDTQYF,TGTGCCAGCACCCTTCGGGGTAGCGGGGACACAGATACGCAGTATTTT
TRBJ1-1,15,NA,TRBV11-3,TRBD1,CASSYRQGLNTEAFF,TGTGCCAGCAGTTACCGACAGGGGTTGAACACTGAAGCTTTCTTT
TRBJ2-3,14,many,TRBV3-1,NA,CASSQVAGTDTQYF,TGTGCCAGCAGCCAAGTCGCGGGCACAGATACGCAGTATTTT
TRBJ1-1,11,many,TRBV6-2/TRBV6-3,NA,CASSWLTEAFF,TGTGCCAGCAGTTGGTTGACTGAAGCTTTCTTT
TRBJ2-3,16,NA,TRBV4-2,NA,CASSQELGRGTDTQYF,TGTGCCAGCAGCCAAGAGCTAGGCCGGGGGACAGATACGCAGTATTTT
TRBJ2-7,15,few,TRBV20-1,NA,CSARDRGGSSYEQYF,TGCAGTGCTAGAGATAGGGGCGGATCCTCCTACGAGCAGTACTTC
TRBJ2-5,13,many,TRBV5-1,NA,CASRSTSQETQYF,TGCGCCAGCAGAAGTACTTCACAAGAGACCCAGTACTTC
TRBJ2-1,16,many,TRBV4-3,TRBD2,CASSPLPAGANDEQFF,TGCGCCAGCAGCCCGTTACCAGCGGGAGCTAACGATGAGCAGTTCTTC
TRBJ2-1,15,many,TRBV7-9,TRBD2,CASSRGLAGNYEQFF,TGTGCCAGCAGCCGAGGACTAGCGGGAAACTATGAGCAGTTCTTC
TRBJ1-2,16,many,TRBV7-9,NA,CASSQLERGGKEGYTF,TGTGCCAGCAGCCAGCTTGAAAGAGGGGGAAAAGAGGGCTACACCTTC
TRBJ1-1,14,many,TRBV5-1,NA,CASSLNIVGTEAFF,TGCGCCAGCAGCTTGAACATTGTTGGCACTGAAGCTTTCTTT
TRBJ2-1,17,few,TRBV11-2,TRBD2,CASSLDGGLAVYNEQFF,TGTGCCAGCAGCTTAGATGGTGGGCTAGCGGTATACAATGAGCAGTTCTTC
TRBJ2-7,17,few,TRBV21-1,NA,CASSKKGFGEEGYEQYF,TGTGCCAGCAGCAAAAAGGGGTTCGGCGAAGAGGGCTACGAGCAGTACTTC
TRBJ2-4,12,many,TRBV12-3/TRBV12-4,TRBD1,CVSGTGTTIQYF,TGTGTCTCCGGGACAGGGACTACCATTCAGTACTTC
TRBJ2-2,16,many,TRBV4-3,NA,CASSQDRILNTGELFF,TGCGCCAGCAGCCAAGATCGGATTCTCAACACCGGGGAGCTGTTTTTT
TRBJ2-1,16,many,TRBV29-1,NA,CSVDGAGLRSYNEQFF,TGCAGCGTTGATGGGGCAGGACTTCGTTCTTACAATGAGCAGTTCTTC
TRBJ2-2,17,NA,TRBV28,TRBD1,CASSQTQRTGTTGELFF,TGTGCCAGCAGTCAAACCCAACGGACAGGGACCACCGGGGAGCTGTTTTTT
TRBJ1-2,13,many,TRBV12-3/TRBV12-4,NA,CASSFDSNYGYTF,TGTGCCAGCAGTTTTGACAGTAACTATGGCTACACCTTC
TRBJ2-2,17,NA,TRBV9,NA,CASSLPGRMTNTGELFF,TGTGCCAGCAGTCTACCGGGACGCATGACGAACACCGGGGAGCTGTTTTTT
TRBJ1-1,12,few,TRBV2,NA,CASRDDPPEAFF,TGTGCCAGCCGCGATGACCCCCCTGAAGCTTTCTTT
TRBJ2-5,14,few,TRBV3-1,NA,CASSQAPGVETQYF,TGTGCCAGCAGCCAAGCTCCAGGGGTCGAGACCCAGTACTTC
TRBJ2-3,16,NA,TRBV7-9,TRBD1,CASSSWGQGLSDTQYF,TGTGCCAGCAGTTCTTGGGGACAGGGTTTGTCAGATACGCAGTATTTT
TRBJ2-7,19,few,TRBV23-1,NA,CASSQSGKLKKDRAYEQYF,TGCGCCAGCAGTCAATCGGGGAAGCTCAAAAAGGATAGGGCCTACGAGCAGTACTTC
TRBJ2-7,16,NA,TRBV10-3,TRBD2,CAISDRSGGRSYEQYF,TGTGCCATCAGTGATCGGAGCGGGGGGCGTTCCTACGAGCAGTACTTC
TRBJ2-2,17,many,TRBV12-3/TRBV12-4,TRBD2,CASLPYLSGRNTGELFF,TGTGCCAGCCTGCCGTACCTTAGCGGGCGGAACACCGGGGAGCTGTTTTTT
TRBJ2-3,15,many,TRBV19,TRBD2,CASSLREGREDTQYF,TGTGCCAGTAGTTTGCGGGAGGGCCGGGAAGATACGCAGTATTTT
TRBJ2-3,16,many,TRBV29-1,TRBD2,CSVEDLSGRAIDTQYF,TGCAGCGTTGAAGATTTAAGCGGGAGGGCCATAGATACGCAGTATTTT
TRBJ2-2,16,NA,TRBV15,NA,CATSRDRRTDTGELFF,TGTGCCACCAGCAGAGATCGGAGGACGGACACCGGGGAGCTGTTTTTT
TRBJ2-3,10,few,TRBV20-1,NA,CRQYRDTQYF,TGCAGGCAGTACAGAGATACGCAGTATTTT
TRBJ1-1,13,few,TRBV7-2,NA,CASSLAPGGEAFF,TGTGCCAGCAGCTTAGCACCCGGGGGTGAAGCTTTCTTT